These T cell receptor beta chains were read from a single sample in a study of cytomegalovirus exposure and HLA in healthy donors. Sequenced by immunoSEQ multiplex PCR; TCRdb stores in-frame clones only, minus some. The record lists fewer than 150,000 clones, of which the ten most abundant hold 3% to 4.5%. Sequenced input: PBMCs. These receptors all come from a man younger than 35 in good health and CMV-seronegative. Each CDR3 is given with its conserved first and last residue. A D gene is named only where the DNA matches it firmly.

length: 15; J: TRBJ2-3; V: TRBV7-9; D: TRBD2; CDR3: CASSLLAGAEGTQYF; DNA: TGTGCCAGCAGCTTACTAGCGGGGGCCGAGGGTACGCAGTATTTT
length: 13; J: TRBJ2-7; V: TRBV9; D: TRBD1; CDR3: CASSGTGINEQHF; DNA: TGTGCCAGCAGCGGGACAGGGATCAACGAGCAGCACTTC
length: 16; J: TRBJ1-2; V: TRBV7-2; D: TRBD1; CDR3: CASSTGQGGPNYGYTF; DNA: TGTGCCAGCAGCACCGGTCAGGGGGGCCCTAACTATGGCTACACCTTC
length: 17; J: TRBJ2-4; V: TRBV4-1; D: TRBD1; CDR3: CASSQPRSGTDKNIQYF; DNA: TGCGCCAGCAGCCAACCGAGATCCGGGACAGATAAAAACATTCAGTACTTC
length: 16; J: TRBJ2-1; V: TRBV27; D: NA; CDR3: CASSFSNSGAYNEQFF; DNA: TGTGCCAGCAGCTTTTCAAATTCGGGGGCCTACAATGAGCAGTTCTTC
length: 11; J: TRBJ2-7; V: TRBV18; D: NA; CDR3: CASSLSYEQYF; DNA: TGTGCCAGCTCCCTCTCCTACGAGCAGTACTTC
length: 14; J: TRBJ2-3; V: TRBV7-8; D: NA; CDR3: CASSFGLTTDTQYF; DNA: TGTGCCAGCAGCTTCGGACTTACCACAGATACGCAGTATTTT
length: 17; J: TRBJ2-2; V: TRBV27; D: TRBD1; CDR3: CASSLLGTEVNTGELFF; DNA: TGTGCCAGCAGTTTACTCGGGACAGAGGTAAACACCGGGGAGCTGTTTTTT
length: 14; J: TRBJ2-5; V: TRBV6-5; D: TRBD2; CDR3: CASTSPGGGETQYF; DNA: TGTGCCAGCACTTCCCCGGGGGGAGGGGAGACCCAGTACTTC
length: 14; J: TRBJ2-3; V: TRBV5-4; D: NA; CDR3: CASSRREGTDTQYF; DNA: TGTGCCAGCAGTCGAAGGGAGGGCACAGATACGCAGTATTTT
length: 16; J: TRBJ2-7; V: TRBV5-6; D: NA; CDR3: CASSLAGGDVTYEQYF; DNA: TGTGCCAGCAGCTTGGCCGGGGGTGATGTTACCTACGAGCAGTACTTC
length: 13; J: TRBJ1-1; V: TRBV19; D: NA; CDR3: CASNGEGNTEAFF; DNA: TGTGCCAGTAACGGGGAAGGGAACACTGAAGCTTTCTTT
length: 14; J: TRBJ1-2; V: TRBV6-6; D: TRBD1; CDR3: CASSTPGQIYGYTF; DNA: TGTGCCAGCAGTACCCCGGGACAGATCTATGGCTACACCTTC
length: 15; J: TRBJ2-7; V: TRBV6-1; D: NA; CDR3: CASSVSGESSYEQYF; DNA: TGTGCCAGCAGTGTGTCGGGAGAATCGTCCTACGAGCAGTACTTC
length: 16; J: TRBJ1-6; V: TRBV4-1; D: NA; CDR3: CASSPGTSSYNSPLHF; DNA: TGCGCCAGCAGTCCAGGAACTAGCTCCTATAATTCACCCCTCCACTTT
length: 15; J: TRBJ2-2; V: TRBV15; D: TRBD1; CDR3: CATSTQGWGTGELFF; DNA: TGTGCCACCAGCACACAGGGGTGGGGCACCGGGGAGCTGTTTTTT
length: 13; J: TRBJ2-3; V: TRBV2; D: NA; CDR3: CASETGASDTQYF; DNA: TGTGCCAGCGAGACAGGAGCCTCAGATACGCAGTATTTT
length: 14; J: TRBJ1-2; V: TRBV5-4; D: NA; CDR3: CASSFWQINYGYTF; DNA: TGTGCCAGCAGCTTTTGGCAGATCAACTATGGCTACACCTTC